The 12 T cell receptor beta chains reported below all come from one sample, sequenced in a study of T-cell memory formation after mild COVID-19. TCRdb re-called the 5' RACE reads with MiXCR, one entry per CDR3 protein. The repertoire holds fewer than 450,000 distinct CDR3 sequences, with more than 20% as singletons. Input material: PBMCs or a T cell subset sorted from them (not recorded which). Receptors originate from an adult woman who had mild COVID-19 (a few samples of this study predate the infection). Cell type and time point are not known.

There are a few counts of this clonotype. This chain uses TRBV11-2 with TRBJ2-1; possible D gene TRBD2, 5 bases. The V end was cut by 2 bases, the J end by 2 bases, with 10 bases between. This CDR3 comprises 15 residues. Germline CDR1 is SGHAT and CDR2 is FQNNGV. As DNA, the CDR3 is TGTGCCAGCAGCTTAAGGTGGGAGCCCTACAATGAGCAGTTCTTC. It encodes CASSLRWEPYNEQFF.

The CDR3 DNA sequence: TGTGCCAGCAGAGCTGCGGGACTAGCGGACGCCAAAGAGACCCAGTACTTC. This translates into CASRAAGLADAKETQYF. The J gene is TRBJ2-5, the V gene TRBV6-2 or TRBV6-3; 11 nucleotides line up with TRBD2. V shed 6 bases, J shed 3 bases, and the junction held 12 bases outside the gene matches. The CDR3 totals 17 residues. CDR1 and CDR2 (germline): MNHEY, SVGEGT.

In this sample, this clonotype turned up a few times. The chain recombines TRBV7-8 with TRBJ2-3, with TRBD2 identical over 9 bases. V gave up 1 base and J gave up 0 bases; unmatched junction bases: 8. CDR1 is SGHVS and CDR2 is FQNEAQ in the germline V gene. There are 18 residues in the CDR3. The CDR3 loop is CASSLDLAGYTSTDTQYF. The CDR3 DNA reads as TGTGCCAGCAGCTTAGACCTAGCGGGGTACACTAGCACAGATACGCAGTATTTT. The whole variable domain, remainder taken from reference TRBV7-8 and TRBJ2-3, is GAGVSQSPRYKVAKRGQDVALRCDPISGHVSLFWYQQALGQGPEFLTYFQNEAQLDKSGLPSDRFFAERPEGSVSTLKIQRTQQEDSAVYLCASSLDLAGYTSTDTQYFGPGTRLTVL.

This chain links TRBV7-8 with TRBJ2-3; 11 nucleotides agree with TRBD2. With V trimmed by 5 bases and J by 4 bases, 8 bases remained unmatched. CDR1 and CDR2 (germline): SGHVS, FQNEAQ. The CDR3 contains 16 residues. DNA of the CDR3: TGTGCCAGCAGCGTCTTAGCGGGAGGGGGTGCAGATACGCAGTATTTT. Translation: CASSVLAGGGADTQYF.

This clonotype came up a few times. The germline gene is not matched at one end of the junction; a read error may be the cause. The chain has TRBV19 and TRBJ2-7; D may be TRBD1 (5 bases). The CDR3 length is 11 residues. From germline, CDR1 is LNHDA and CDR2 SQIVND (reference sequence). CDR3 loop: CASSIDSSRAF. The CDR3 DNA follows: TGTGCCAGTAGTATAGATTCCTCCAGGGCATTC.

This clonotype came up a few times. The chain uses TRBV10-3 and TRBJ2-5; 8 positions match TRBD2. The trim removed 4 bases at V and 3 bases at J, leaving 7 bases unmatched. Germline V gives CDR1 ENHRY, CDR2 SYGVKD. The CDR3 has 15 residues. In DNA, the CDR3 is TGTGCCATCAGTGGTTCAGCGGGAGCTGAAGAGACCCAGTACTTC. This codes for CAISGSAGAEETQYF.

V usage is TRBV20-1 and J usage is TRBJ2-7; D may be TRBD1 or TRBD2 (5 bases each). The CDR3 runs to 14 residues. The V end was cut by 1 base, the J end by 2 bases, with 12 bases between. Germline V lookup: CDR1 DFQATT, CDR2 SNEGSKA (reference sequence). CDR3 in DNA: TGCAGTGCTAGAGGTGGGGGACGGGCCTACGAGCAGTACTTC. Translating gives CSARGGGRAYEQYF.

This clonotype turned up a few times. V gene TRBV12-3 or TRBV12-4 combines with J gene TRBJ2-1, with D perhaps TRBD2 (6 bases). The V end lost 6 bases, the J end lost 5 bases, and 20 bases lay between the germline ends. The CDR3 is 16 amino acids. The CDR3 is CASSRPGGRINNEQFF. The CDR3 DNA reads TGTGCCAGCAGCCGACCTGGGGGGAGAATTAACAATGAGCAGTTCTTC.

This clonotype was seen more than once but under ten times. This chain links TRBV5-1 with TRBJ2-7; TRBD1 matches at 8 bases. Losses at the gene ends were 5 bases for V and 1 base for J; bases not matched to a gene: 11. Germline-derived CDR1 and CDR2 are SGHRS and YFSETQ. The CDR3 is 16 residues long. Here the CDR3 DNA reads TGCGCCAGCAGTCAAACCGGGACAGGTAGTTCCTACGAGCAGTACTTC. As protein: CASSQTGTGSSYEQYF.

This clonotype was counted only a few times. The chain is built from TRBV12-3 or TRBV12-4 and TRBJ2-7; a possible D gene is TRBD1 (6 bases). V lost 4 bases to trimming and J lost 2 bases, with 9 bases between them. The CDR3 has 13 residues. The DNA of the CDR3 is TGTGCCAGCAGTTGGGACATTGCCTACGAGCAGTACTTC. Its protein product is CASSWDIAYEQYF.

V is TRBV12-3 or TRBV12-4 and J is TRBJ2-1, with 11 positions matching TRBD2. The V gene end was trimmed by 7 bases and the J gene end by 6 bases; junction bases not matched to a gene: 8. The CDR3 consists of 15 residues. The CDR3 sequence: CASTTSGRDCNEQFF. The CDR3 coding sequence is TGTGCCAGCACCACTAGCGGGAGAGATTGCAATGAGCAGTTCTTC.

The chain employs TRBV30 and TRBJ1-1, with unresolved D. Germline V gives CDR1 GTSNPN, CDR2 SVGIG (reference sequence). The CDR3 sequence is 11 residues long. Trimming pared 8 bases from V and 1 base from J, leaving 8 bases between. The CDR3 bases are TGTGCCGGCAGATCGAACACTGAAGCTTTCTTT. It codes for CAGRSNTEAFF.